This T cell receptor (beta chain) was recovered during a study of T cells in Graves' hyperthyroidism and ophthalmopathy. Study observations and caveats: Blood also contained most expanded thyroid clonotypes above 0.001.

Between the trimmed V and J ends, which lost 6 bases and 3 bases, there was a span of 6 bases. Germline CDR1 KGHSH, CDR2 LQKENI. The CDR3 consists of 11 residues. Out of less than 12 ml of fresh peripheral blood came the PBMCs. Template material for amplifying TCR beta CDR3 regions consisted of RNA transcripts. A set of HTBI primers served as the primers for a first-round RT-PCR of the TCR CDR3. Via MiXCR, TCRdb re-called the multiplex PCR reads, giving one row per CDR3 protein. The top ten hold 25% to 30% of the sample, which has over 150,000 distinct CDR3 sequences, about 15% seen once. This clonotype has a count of ten or more. The antigen remains undetermined.

The sequence came from a woman aged 50 to 65 with Graves' hyperthyroidism. This chain connects TRBV18 to TRBJ2-7, with D perhaps matching TRBD1 (5 bases). The sample taken for sequencing was blood. CDR3 nucleotides: TGTGCCAGCTCCGACAGCTACGAGCAGTACTTC. This gives the protein CASSDSYEQYF.